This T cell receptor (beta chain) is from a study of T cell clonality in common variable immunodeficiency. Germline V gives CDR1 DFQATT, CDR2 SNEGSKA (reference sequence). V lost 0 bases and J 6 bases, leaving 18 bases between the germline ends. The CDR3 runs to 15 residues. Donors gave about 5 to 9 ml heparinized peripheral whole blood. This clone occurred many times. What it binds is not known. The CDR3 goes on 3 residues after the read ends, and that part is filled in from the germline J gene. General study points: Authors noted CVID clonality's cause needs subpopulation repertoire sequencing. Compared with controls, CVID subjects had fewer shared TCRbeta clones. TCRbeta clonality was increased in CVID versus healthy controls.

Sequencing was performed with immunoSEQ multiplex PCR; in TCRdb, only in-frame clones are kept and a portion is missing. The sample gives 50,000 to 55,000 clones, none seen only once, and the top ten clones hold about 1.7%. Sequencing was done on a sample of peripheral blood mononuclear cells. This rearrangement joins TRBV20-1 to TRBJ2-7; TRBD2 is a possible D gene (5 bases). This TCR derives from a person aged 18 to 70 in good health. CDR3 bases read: TGCAGTGCTAGAGATTCCAGCTCTGAACGGGGCGAG. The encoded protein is CSARDSSSERGE. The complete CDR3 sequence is CSARDSSSERGEQYF.